Below are 23 T cell receptor beta chains sequenced from a single sample in a study of T cell changes during pregnancy in multiple sclerosis. Clones were read by immunoSEQ multiplex PCR, and TCRdb kept only the in-frame ones, dropping some. The sample carries about 55,000 clones, roughly 94% recorded once. The sample consisted of CD8+ T cells from peripheral blood mononuclear cells, taken after pregnancy. These receptors originate from a female donor with multiple sclerosis, enrolled in a pregnancy study.

This clone has only one observation. V gene TRBV27 combines with J gene TRBJ2-7; TRBD2 aligns across 8 bases. Germline CDR1 reads MNHEY; CDR2 reads SMNVEV (reference sequence). There are 16 residues in the CDR3. V dropped 5 bases and J dropped 0; count of bases not matched to a gene: 9. The CDR3 spells CASSLTGTRSSYEQYF. CDR3 nucleotide sequence: TGTGCCAGCAGTCTGACCGGGACTAGGAGCTCCTACGAGCAGTACTTC.

Only one count was recorded for this clone. The rearrangement links TRBV7-8 to TRBJ2-3; maybe TRBD2 (5 bases). The CDR3 is 13 residues long. The V gene lost 5 bases and the J gene lost 6 bases, with 12 bases spanning the gap. Germline V gives CDR1 SGHVS, CDR2 FQNEAQ. Written as DNA, the CDR3 is TGTGCCAGCAGCCCTTACGGCGGGGATACGCAGTATTTT. Encoded protein: CASSPYGGDTQYF.

The chain combines TRBV4-1 with TRBJ1-2; D is perhaps TRBD1 (6 bases). Germline lookup yields CDR1 MGHRA and CDR2 YSYEKL. V was pared by 2 bases and J by 4 bases, with 14 bases between. This CDR3 has 15 residues. In DNA, the CDR3 is TGCGCCAGCAGCCAATCCCCAGGGGTCGGCTATGGCTACACCTTC. This translates into CASSQSPGVGYGYTF.

The chain is built from TRBV6-1 and TRBJ2-2; 8 nucleotides line up with TRBD1. V dropped 2 bases and J dropped 4; count of bases not matched to a gene: 6. The CDR3 has 16 residues. Germline lookup yields CDR1 MNHNS and CDR2 SASEGT. For the CDR3, the DNA is TGTGCCAGCAGTGAACGCAACAGGGGGTCCACCGGGGAGCTGTTTTTT. Residues: CASSERNRGSTGELFF.

CDR3 coding DNA: TGTGCCACCAGCAGAGTGTTAATGAACACTGAAGCTTTCTTT. Its translation is CATSRVLMNTEAFF. The chain couples TRBV15 to TRBJ1-1; no clear D. CDR1 and CDR2 (germline): LNHNV, YYDKDF (reference sequence). The CDR3 covers 14 residues. With 1 base removed from V and 0 bases from J, the gap between germline ends came to 6 bases.

The genes are TRBV2 and TRBJ2-5; 12 nucleotides line up with TRBD2. Trimming at V came to 8 bases and at J to 5 bases, leaving 21 bases not matched to a gene. Germline loops: CDR1 SNHLY, CDR2 FYNNEI. The CDR3 runs 19 residues. The CDR3 DNA sequence: TGTGCCAGCCGACCTGGACTAGCGGGGAATATCAACACGGGGGAGACCCAGTACTTC. Translation: CASRPGLAGNINTGETQYF.

The chain is built from TRBV7-2 and TRBJ2-2; 14 bases map to TRBD2. This CDR3 is 16 amino acids long. The V segment lost 5 bases and the J segment 6 bases; nucleotides outside the gene matches: 5. From germline, CDR1 is SGHTA and CDR2 FQGNSA. The CDR3 DNA reads as TGTGCCAGCAGCCCGACTAGCGGGAGGGCCGCCGGGGAGCTGTTTTTT. Translated, it gives CASSPTSGRAAGELFF.

The chain has TRBV10-2 and TRBJ2-1; D gene unclear. V was shortened by 8 bases and J by 4 bases, with 15 bases between the two germline ends. Germline V gene data show CDR1 as WSHSY and CDR2 as SAAADI. The CDR3 totals 14 residues. CDR3 sequence reads: CASRGSSLYNEQFF. The CDR3 DNA reads as TGCGCCAGCCGAGGTAGCAGTCTTTACAATGAGCAGTTCTTC.

The chain combines TRBV5-6 with TRBJ1-2; D may be TRBD1 (5 bases). CDR1 is SGHDT and CDR2 is YYEEEE in the germline V gene. The CDR3 is made up of 14 amino acids. V lost 0 bases to trimming and J lost 9 bases, with 15 bases between them. In DNA form, the CDR3 reads TGTGCCAGCAGCTTGGGGGCCCCAGGGTCTCGCTACACCTTC. Translating gives CASSLGAPGSRYTF.

The J gene is TRBJ2-7, the V gene TRBV7-8, with 7 positions matching TRBD1. The CDR3 consists of 16 residues. Germline values: CDR1 SGHVS, CDR2 FQNEAQ. V lost 2 bases, J lost 0 bases, and 7 bases stayed unmatched. The CDR3 here is CASSLYGDRTSYEQYF. The CDR3 nucleotides are TGTGCCAGCAGCTTATATGGGGACAGAACCTCCTACGAGCAGTACTTC.

The count of this clone is one. The chain combines TRBV7-9 with TRBJ1-1, with 8 positions matching TRBD1. CDR3 length: 15 amino acids. Germline V gene lookup returns CDR1 SEHNR and CDR2 FQNEAQ (reference sequence). The J segment lost 1 base and the V segment lost 5 bases, leaving 6 bases of the junction unmatched. The CDR3 protein is CASSAPGTGNTEAFF. CDR3 nucleotides: TGTGCCAGCAGCGCTCCCGGGACAGGGAACACTGAAGCTTTCTTT.

The V and J genes are TRBV7-9 and TRBJ2-3, with D unresolved. Germline V gives CDR1 SEHNR, CDR2 FQNEAQ (reference sequence). This CDR3 contains 15 residues. With 5 bases removed from V and 2 bases from J, the gap between germline ends came to 14 bases. CDR3 in DNA: TGTGCCAGCAGCCGCTTCCCCGGAGCCACAGATACGCAGTATTTT. Amino acid sequence: CASSRFPGATDTQYF.

This chain connects TRBV6-4 to TRBJ2-3; 10 nucleotides line up with TRBD2. The CDR3 spans 14 residues. Trimming took 4 bases from V and 4 from J; bases not matched to a gene: 2. In germline, CDR1 is MRHNA, CDR2 SNTAGT. CDR3 sequence reads: CASSASGSPDTQYF. CDR3 in DNA: TGTGCCAGCAGTGCTAGCGGGAGCCCAGATACGCAGTATTTT.

This rearrangement joins TRBV19 to TRBJ2-7; 9 nucleotides align to TRBD2. V lost 5 bases, J lost 4 bases, and 9 bases stayed unmatched. CDR3 length equals 15 residues. Per germline, CDR1 LNHDA and CDR2 SQIVND (reference sequence). CDR3 protein: CASSPSGRKGYEQYF. Written as DNA, the CDR3 is TGTGCCAGTAGTCCAAGCGGGAGGAAGGGGTACGAGCAGTACTTC.

The genes are TRBV7-9 and TRBJ2-2, with 8 nucleotides matching TRBD2. The junction had 9 bases not matched to a gene; V was cut back by 0 bases and J by 0 bases. This CDR3 has 19 amino acids. CDR1 and CDR2 (germline): SEHNR, FQNEAQ (reference sequence). Written as DNA, the CDR3 is TGTGCCAGCAGCTTAGCGACCCTCACTAGCGGCCCGAACACCGGGGAGCTGTTTTTT. Protein sequence: CASSLATLTSGPNTGELFF.

The V gene is TRBV10-2, the J gene TRBJ2-5; the match to TRBD2 covers 9 bases. From germline, CDR1 is WSHSY and CDR2 SAAADI. Losses at the gene ends were 3 bases for V and 2 bases for J; bases not matched to a gene: 7. This CDR3 region has 16 residues. CDR3 protein: CASSELTSGVQETQYF. The CDR3 DNA is TGCGCCAGCAGTGAATTGACTAGCGGAGTTCAAGAGACCCAGTACTTC.

V is TRBV7-2 and J is TRBJ1-5, with D possibly TRBD1 on 5 matching bases. The germline V gene has CDR1 SGHTA and CDR2 FQGNSA. This CDR3 comprises 16 residues. V was pared by 3 bases and J by 3 bases, with 15 bases between. CDR3 nucleotide sequence: TGTGCCAGCAGCTTCTCTATAGGGGTATACAATCAGCCCCAGCATTTT. Encoded protein: CASSFSIGVYNQPQHF.

The chain links TRBV28 to TRBJ2-3; the match to TRBD2 covers 12 bases. Trimming removed 2 bases from V and 5 bases from J; junction bases left unmatched: 8. CDR3 length: 17 amino acids. Germline loops: CDR1 MDHEN, CDR2 SYDVKM. CDR3 loop: CASSLPSGRAGGDTQYF. CDR3 sequence (DNA): TGTGCCAGCAGTTTACCTAGCGGGAGGGCCGGTGGAGATACGCAGTATTTT.

The rearrangement joins TRBV19 to TRBJ1-1; D call uncertain. The CDR3 sequence is 13 residues long. Germline-derived CDR1 and CDR2 are LNHDA and SQIVND (reference sequence). Trimming removed 7 bases at V and 2 bases at J, with 11 bases between. The CDR3 DNA reads as TGTGCCAGTAATTACAGCCCAAACACTGAAGCTTTCTTT. Protein product: CASNYSPNTEAFF.

This chain connects TRBV4-3 to TRBJ2-3, with D possibly TRBD1 on 6 matching bases. V dropped 4 bases and J dropped 3 bases, with 8 bases sitting between them. The germline V gene encodes CDR1 LGHNA and CDR2 YSLEER. The CDR3 spans 13 residues. The CDR3, as DNA: TGCGCCAGCAGCCCCGGGACAACAGATACGCAGTATTTT. It codes for CASSPGTTDTQYF.

The CDR3 loop is CASADSPYEQYF. CDR3 nucleotides: TGTGCCAGCGCGGACAGCCCCTACGAGCAGTACTTC. The chain is built from TRBV19 and TRBJ2-7; a weak D match, TRBD1 (6 bases). This CDR3 is 12 amino acids long. Trimming removed 9 bases from V and 2 bases from J, with 11 bases in between. From germline, CDR1 is LNHDA and CDR2 SQIVND (reference sequence).

The V call is TRBV7-6, the J call TRBJ2-5; 7 nucleotides match TRBD1. CDR1 is SGHVS and CDR2 is FNYEAQ in the germline V gene. The CDR3 has 14 residues. The ends lost 6 bases at V and 3 bases at J; junction bases unmatched: 7. CDR3 sequence: CASSQDREKETQYF. The CDR3 nucleotides are TGTGCCAGCAGTCAAGACAGGGAAAAAGAGACCCAGTACTTC.

The chain links TRBV2 to TRBJ1-2; 7 bases fit TRBD1. The germline gives CDR1 SNHLY, CDR2 FYNNEI. This CDR3 has 15 residues. V lost 1 base, J lost 1 base, and 3 bases stayed unmatched. The CDR3 DNA reads as TGTGCCAGCAGTGAAGGGACAGGATATAACTATGGCTACACCTTC. It specifies CASSEGTGYNYGYTF.